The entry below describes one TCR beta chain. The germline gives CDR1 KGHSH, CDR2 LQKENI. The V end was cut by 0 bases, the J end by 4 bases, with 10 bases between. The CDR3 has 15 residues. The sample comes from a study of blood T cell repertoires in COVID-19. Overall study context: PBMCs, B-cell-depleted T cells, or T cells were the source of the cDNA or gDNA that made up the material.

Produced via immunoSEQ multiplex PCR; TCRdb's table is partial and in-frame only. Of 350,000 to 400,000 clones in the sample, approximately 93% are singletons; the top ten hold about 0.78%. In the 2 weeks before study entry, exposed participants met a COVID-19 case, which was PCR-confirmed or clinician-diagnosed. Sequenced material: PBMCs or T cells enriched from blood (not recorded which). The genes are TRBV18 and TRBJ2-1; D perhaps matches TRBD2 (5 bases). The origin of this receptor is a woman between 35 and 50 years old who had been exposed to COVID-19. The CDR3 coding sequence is TGTGCCAGCTCACCACCGGAACAGCGGTACAATGAGCAGTTCTTC. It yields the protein CASSPPEQRYNEQFF. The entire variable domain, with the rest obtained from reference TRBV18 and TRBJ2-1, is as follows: NAGVMQNPRHLVRRRGQEARLRCSPMKGHSHVYWYRQLPEEGLKFMVYLQKENIIDESGMPKERFSAEFPKEGPSILRIQQVVRGDSAAYFCASSPPEQRYNEQFFGPGTRLTVL.